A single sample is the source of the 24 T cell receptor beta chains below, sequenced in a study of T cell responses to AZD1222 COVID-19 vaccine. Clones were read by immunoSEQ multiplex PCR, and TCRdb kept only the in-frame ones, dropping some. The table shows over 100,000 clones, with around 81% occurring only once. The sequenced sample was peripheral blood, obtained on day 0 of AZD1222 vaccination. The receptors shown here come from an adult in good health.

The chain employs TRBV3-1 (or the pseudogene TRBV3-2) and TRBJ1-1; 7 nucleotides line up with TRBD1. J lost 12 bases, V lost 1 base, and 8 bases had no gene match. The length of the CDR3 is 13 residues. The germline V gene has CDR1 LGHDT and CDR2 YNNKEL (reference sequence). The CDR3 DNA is TGTGCCAGCAGCCAAGCTGACAGGGTGGGTTCTTTCTTT. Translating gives CASSQADRVGSFF.

CDR3: CASSLMGGASDTQYF. CDR3 coding DNA: TGTGCCAGCAGCTTAATGGGGGGCGCATCAGATACGCAGTATTTT. The rearrangement joins TRBV7-2 to TRBJ2-3; D assignment may be TRBD1 or TRBD2 (6 bases each). The CDR3 is 15 residues long. V was pared by 2 bases and J by 4 bases, with 13 bases between. Germline V lookup: CDR1 SGHTA, CDR2 FQGNSA.

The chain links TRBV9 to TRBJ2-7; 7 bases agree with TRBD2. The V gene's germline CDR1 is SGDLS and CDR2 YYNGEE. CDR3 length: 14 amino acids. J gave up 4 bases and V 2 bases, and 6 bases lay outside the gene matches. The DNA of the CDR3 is TGTGCCAGCAGCGTTGGACTTAGCGGGTACGAGCAGTACTTC. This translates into CASSVGLSGYEQYF.

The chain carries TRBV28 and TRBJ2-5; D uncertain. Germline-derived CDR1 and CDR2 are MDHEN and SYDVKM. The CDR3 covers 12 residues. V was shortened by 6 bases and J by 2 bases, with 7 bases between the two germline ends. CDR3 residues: CASRQQQETQYF. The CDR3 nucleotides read TGTGCCAGCAGACAACAGCAAGAGACCCAGTACTTC.

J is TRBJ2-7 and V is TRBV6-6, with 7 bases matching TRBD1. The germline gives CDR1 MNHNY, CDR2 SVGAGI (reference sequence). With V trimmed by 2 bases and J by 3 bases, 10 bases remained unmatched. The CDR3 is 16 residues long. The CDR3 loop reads CASSYTRQGVRYEQYF. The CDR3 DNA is TGTGCCAGCAGTTACACTAGACAGGGAGTTCGCTACGAGCAGTACTTC.

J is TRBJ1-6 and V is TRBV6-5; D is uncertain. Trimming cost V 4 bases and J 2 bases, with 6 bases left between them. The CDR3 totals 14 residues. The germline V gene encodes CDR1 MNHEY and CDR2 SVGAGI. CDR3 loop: CASSSRPYNSPLHF. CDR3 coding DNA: TGTGCCAGCAGTTCGCGGCCCTATAATTCACCCCTCCACTTT.

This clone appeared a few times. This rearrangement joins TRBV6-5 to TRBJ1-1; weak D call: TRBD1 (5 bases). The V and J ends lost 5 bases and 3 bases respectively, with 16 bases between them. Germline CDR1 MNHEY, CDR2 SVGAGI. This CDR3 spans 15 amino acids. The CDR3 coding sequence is TGTGCCAGCAGTATCACAGGAGCCGGGGACACTGAAGCTTTCTTT. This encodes CASSITGAGDTEAFF.

The CDR3 sequence is CASSNGQIYNSPLHF. For the CDR3, the DNA is TGTGCCAGTAGTAATGGACAGATCTATAATTCACCCCTCCACTTT. This chain connects TRBV19 to TRBJ1-6, with D possibly TRBD1 on 6 matching bases. The CDR3 covers 15 residues. The V end was cut by 4 bases, the J end by 3 bases, with 10 bases between. Germline CDR1 LNHDA, CDR2 SQIVND (reference sequence).

The CDR3 protein is CAGAGRTSNQPQHF. DNA of the CDR3: TGTGCCGGGGCAGGGCGGACTAGCAATCAGCCCCAGCATTTT. The rearrangement uses TRBV5-8 and TRBJ1-5, with D perhaps TRBD1 (5 bases). V lost 10 bases to trimming and J lost 0 bases, with 14 bases between them. Looked up from germline, CDR1 is SGHTS and CDR2 is YDEGEE. The length of the CDR3 is 14 residues.

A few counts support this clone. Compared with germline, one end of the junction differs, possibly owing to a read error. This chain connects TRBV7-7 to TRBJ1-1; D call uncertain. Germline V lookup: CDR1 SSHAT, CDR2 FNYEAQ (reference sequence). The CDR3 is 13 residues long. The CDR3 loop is CASSLSLNTEAFF. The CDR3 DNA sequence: TGTGCTAGCAGCTTATCCCTGAACACTGAAGCTTTCTTT.

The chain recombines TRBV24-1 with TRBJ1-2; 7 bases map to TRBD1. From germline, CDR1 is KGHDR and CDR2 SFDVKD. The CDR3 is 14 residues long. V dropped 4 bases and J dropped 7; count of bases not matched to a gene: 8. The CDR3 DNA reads TGTGCCACCAGTGACCACTATACAGGGGCTGGCTACACCTTC. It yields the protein CATSDHYTGAGYTF.

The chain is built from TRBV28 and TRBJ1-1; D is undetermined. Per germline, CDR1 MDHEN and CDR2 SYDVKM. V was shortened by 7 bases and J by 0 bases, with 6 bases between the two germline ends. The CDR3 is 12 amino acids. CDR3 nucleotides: TGTGCCAGCACCCAGATGAACACTGAAGCTTTCTTT. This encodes CASTQMNTEAFF.

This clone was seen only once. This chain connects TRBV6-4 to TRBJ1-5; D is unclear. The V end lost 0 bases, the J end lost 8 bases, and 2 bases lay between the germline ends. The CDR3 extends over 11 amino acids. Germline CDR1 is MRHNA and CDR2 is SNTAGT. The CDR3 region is CASSDSKPQHF. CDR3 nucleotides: TGTGCCAGCAGTGACTCTAAGCCCCAGCATTTT.

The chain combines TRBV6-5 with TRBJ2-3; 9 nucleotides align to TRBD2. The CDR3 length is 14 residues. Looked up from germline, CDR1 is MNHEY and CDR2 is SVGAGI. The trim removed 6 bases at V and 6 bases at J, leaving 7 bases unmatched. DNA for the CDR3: TGTGCCAGCAGCCAACTAGCGGGTATGGATACGCAGTATTTT. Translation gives CASSQLAGMDTQYF.

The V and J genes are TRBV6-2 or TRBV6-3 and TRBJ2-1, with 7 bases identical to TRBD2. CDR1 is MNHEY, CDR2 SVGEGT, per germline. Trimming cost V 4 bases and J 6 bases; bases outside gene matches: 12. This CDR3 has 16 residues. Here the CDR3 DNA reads TGTGCCAGCAGTTCCCACCGGGGGGTGGGAGTCAATGAGCAGTTCTTC. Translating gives CASSSHRGVGVNEQFF.

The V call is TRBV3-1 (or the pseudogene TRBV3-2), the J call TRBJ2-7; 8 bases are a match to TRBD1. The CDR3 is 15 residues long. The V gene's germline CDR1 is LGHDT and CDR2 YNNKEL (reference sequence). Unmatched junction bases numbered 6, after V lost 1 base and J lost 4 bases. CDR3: CASSQGYGQGYEQYF. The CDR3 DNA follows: TGTGCCAGCAGCCAAGGGTACGGACAGGGATACGAGCAGTACTTC.

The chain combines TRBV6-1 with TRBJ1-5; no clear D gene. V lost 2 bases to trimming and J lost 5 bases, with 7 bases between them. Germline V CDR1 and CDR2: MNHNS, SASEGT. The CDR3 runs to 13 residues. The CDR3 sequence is CASSERRDQPQHF. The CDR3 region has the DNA TGTGCCAGCAGTGAAAGGCGGGATCAGCCCCAGCATTTT.

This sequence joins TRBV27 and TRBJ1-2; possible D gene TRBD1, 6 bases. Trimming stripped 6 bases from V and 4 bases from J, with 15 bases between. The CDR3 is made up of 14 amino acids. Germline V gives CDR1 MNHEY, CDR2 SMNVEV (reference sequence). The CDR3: CASREQGSGYGYTF. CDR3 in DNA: TGTGCCAGCAGGGAACAGGGATCAGGCTATGGCTACACCTTC.

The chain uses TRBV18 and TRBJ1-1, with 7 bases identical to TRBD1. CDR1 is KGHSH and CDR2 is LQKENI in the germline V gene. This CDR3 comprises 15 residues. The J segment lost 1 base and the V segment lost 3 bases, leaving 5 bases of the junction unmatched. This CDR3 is CASSPWTGSNTEAFF. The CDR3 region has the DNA TGTGCCAGCTCACCGTGGACAGGCTCGAACACTGAAGCTTTCTTT.

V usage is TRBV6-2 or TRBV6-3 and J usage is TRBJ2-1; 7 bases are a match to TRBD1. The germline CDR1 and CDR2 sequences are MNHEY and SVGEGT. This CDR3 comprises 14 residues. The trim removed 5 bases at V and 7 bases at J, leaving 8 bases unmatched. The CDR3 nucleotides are TGTGCCAGCAGTCACAAGCAGACAGGGAATGAGCAGTTCTTC. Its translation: CASSHKQTGNEQFF.

The DNA of the CDR3 is TGCGCCAGCAGCTCTGGGACATACAACTATGGCTACACCTTC. Translated: CASSSGTYNYGYTF. This sequence joins TRBV5-1 and TRBJ1-2, with D possibly being TRBD1 (6 bases). Germline V lookup: CDR1 SGHRS, CDR2 YFSETQ. There are 14 residues in the CDR3. Trimming left V 3 bases short and J 2 bases short, with 11 bases between.

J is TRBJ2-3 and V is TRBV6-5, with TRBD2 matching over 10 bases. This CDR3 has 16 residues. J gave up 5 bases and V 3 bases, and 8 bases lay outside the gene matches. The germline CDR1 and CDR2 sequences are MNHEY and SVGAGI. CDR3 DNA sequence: TGTGCCAGCAGTTATGATAGCGGGGGGCGGGGAGATACGCAGTATTTT. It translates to CASSYDSGGRGDTQYF.

CDR3 amino acids: CASSPPGQGTEAFF. The CDR3 DNA sequence: TGTGCCAGCAGCCCCCCGGGACAGGGGACTGAAGCTTTCTTT. The chain links TRBV7-2 to TRBJ1-1; 10 bases map to TRBD1. V shed 5 bases and J 5 bases; nucleotides not matched to a gene: 5. The CDR3 totals 14 residues. Germline-derived CDR1 and CDR2 are SGHTA and FQGNSA.

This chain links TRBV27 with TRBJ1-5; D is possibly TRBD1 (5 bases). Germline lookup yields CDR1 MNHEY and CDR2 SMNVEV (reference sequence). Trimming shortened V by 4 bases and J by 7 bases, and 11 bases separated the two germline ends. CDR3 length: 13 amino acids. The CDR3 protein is CASSSGRDQPQHF. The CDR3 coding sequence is TGTGCCAGCAGTTCGGGCAGGGACCAGCCCCAGCATTTT.